These 26 T cell receptor beta chains were sequenced from one sample in a study of metastatic and nonmetastatic thyroid tumors. Thyroid surgery had not been preceded by any treatment in any patient. MiXCR was used by TCRdb to re-call the PCR reads. The sample contains around 9,000 clones, around 28% of which appear only once. Sequenced material: adjacent normal tissue. The receptors were gathered from a female donor with papillary thyroid cancer or a benign thyroid nodule (not recorded which). Some clones in this sample may be carry-over from other donors' samples.

This clone is classed as medium-sized. This chain joins TRBV6-1 and TRBJ2-7; the match to TRBD2 covers 8 bases. This CDR3 comprises 14 residues. Germline trimming cut 6 bases from V and 0 bases from J; bases unmatched to any gene: 4. Germline V CDR1 and CDR2: MNHNS, SASEGT. The CDR3 region is CASSLAGLSYEQYF. The CDR3 coding sequence is TGTGCCAGCAGCTTAGCGGGGCTCTCCTACGAGCAGTACTTC.

By sample fraction, this clone is medium-sized. Other DNA variants within this sample encode the same CDR3. The chain joins TRBV24-1 to TRBJ2-7, with TRBD1 identical over 8 bases. J was trimmed by 3 bases and V by 3 bases; bases with no gene match: 3. The CDR3 loop spans 14 amino acids. CDR1 is KGHDR, CDR2 SFDVKD, per germline. The CDR3 protein is CATSDQGQDYEQYF. The CDR3 region has the DNA TGTGCCACCAGTGATCAGGGACAGGACTACGAGCAGTACTTC.

This chain uses TRBV2 with TRBJ2-5; D possibly uses TRBD1 or TRBD2 (5 bases each). This CDR3 has 15 amino acids. In germline, CDR1 is SNHLY, CDR2 FYNNEI. V lost 7 bases and J 4 bases, leaving 19 bases between the germline ends. The CDR3 DNA reads as TGTGCCAGCAATGAGAGGGGAGCAGAGCGAGAGACCCAGTACTTC. It yields the protein CASNERGAERETQYF.

This clone was observed at least ten times. The chain is built from TRBV14 and TRBJ1-2, with D unclear. The CDR3 covers 13 residues. Germline-derived CDR1 and CDR2 are SGHDN and FVKESK. Deletions cut 1 base from V and 4 bases from J, with 7 bases between. The CDR3 bases are TGTGCCAGCAGCCAAGGGAGGACCTATGGCTACACCTTC. As protein: CASSQGRTYGYTF.

The V call is TRBV18, the J call TRBJ2-2, with 9 bases identical to TRBD1. Germline CDR1 reads KGHSH; CDR2 reads LQKENI. There are 16 residues in the CDR3. J gave up 5 bases and V 6 bases, and 10 bases lay outside the gene matches. The CDR3: CASSATGQGGTGELFF. The CDR3 region has the DNA TGTGCCAGCTCCGCGACGGGACAGGGAGGAACCGGGGAGCTGTTTTTT.

By proportion, this clone is medium-sized (0.01 to 0.1%). The rearrangement joins TRBV4-2 to TRBJ2-6; D may be TRBD2 (6 bases). Germline CDR1 is LGHNA and CDR2 is YNFKEQ. Between the trimmed V and J ends, which lost 4 bases and 4 bases, there was a span of 14 bases. The CDR3 spans 16 residues. The CDR3 bases are TGTGCCAGCAGCCCAGACACTAGCTCAGGGGCCAACGTCCTGACTTTC. Its translation is CASSPDTSSGANVLTF.

This clone was recorded a few times. The CDR3 ends on some other residue instead of the conserved phenylalanine or tryptophan, so this is likely a read error. CDR3 coding DNA: TGTGCCAGTTCACGAGGGACGGGGGTCTCTGGGGACAGCGTCCTGACTTTA. This translates into CASSRGTGVSGDSVLTL. The chain couples TRBV27 to TRBJ2-6; maybe TRBD1 (7 bases). V lost 9 bases to trimming and J lost 12 bases, with 30 bases between them. Germline CDR1 MNHEY, CDR2 SMNVEV (reference sequence). There are 17 residues in the CDR3.

This clone was counted many times. Compared with germline, one end of the junction differs, possibly owing to a read error. The gene calls are TRBV29-1 and TRBJ1-1; D unclear. Germline assignment: CDR1 SQVTM and CDR2 ANQGSEA. The CDR3 length is 11 residues. The CDR3, as DNA: TGCAGCGTTGATATAAACAGTGAAGCTTTCTTT. Its protein product is CSVDINSEAFF.

This clone is termed medium-sized (0.01 to 0.1%). The chain couples TRBV2 to TRBJ2-7, with no clear D. The CDR3 loop spans 13 amino acids. Looked up from germline, CDR1 is SNHLY and CDR2 is FYNNEI. V dropped 8 bases and J dropped 0 bases, with 11 bases sitting between them. Here the CDR3 DNA reads TGTGCCAGCGTCCCGTCTAGCTCCTACGAGCAGTACTTC. This sequence encodes CASVPSSSYEQYF.

Only a few counts were recorded for this clone. Its ends do not fully match the called genes, so a read error is possible. The chain combines TRBV25-1 with TRBJ1-4; D not resolved. The germline V gene has CDR1 MGHDK and CDR2 SYGVNS. The CDR3 loop spans 11 amino acids. This CDR3 reads CASRTNEELFF. DNA of the CDR3: TGTGCCAGCAGAACTAATGAAGAACTGTTTTTT.

This chain links TRBV11-2 with TRBJ2-7; D is possibly TRBD2 (5 bases). CDR3 length: 13 amino acids. V shed 5 bases and J shed 3 bases, with 11 bases lying between them. From germline, CDR1 is SGHAT and CDR2 FQNNGV. CDR3 nucleotides: TGTGCCAGCAGCCATCCGAGCGGCTACGAGCAGTACTTC. It is translated as CASSHPSGYEQYF.

This clone has at least ten counts. A much larger clonotype is one base distant, so this may be a read error. This rearrangement joins TRBV9 to TRBJ1-3; D not certain. Germline V gene sequence: CDR1 SGDLS, CDR2 YYNGEE. V was trimmed by 0 bases and J by 4 bases, leaving 5 bases between them. There are 13 residues in the CDR3. The CDR3 here is CASSVEEGNTIYF. The CDR3 nucleotides are TGTGCCAGCAGCGTAGAGGAGGGAAACACCATATATTTT.

The sample holds a few counts of this clone. The J gene is TRBJ2-7, the V gene TRBV27; D not resolved. The CDR3 loop spans 14 amino acids. CDR1 and CDR2 (germline): MNHEY, SMNVEV (reference sequence). Trimming removed 3 bases from V and 6 bases from J, with 15 bases in between. The CDR3 DNA follows: TGTGCCAGCAGTTTGACCGGCCCCCTCGGCGAGCAGTACTTC. Encoded protein: CASSLTGPLGEQYF.

V is TRBV12-3 or TRBV12-4 and J is TRBJ2-3; unclear D gene. The CDR3 sequence is 11 residues long. The V and J ends lost 6 bases and 6 bases respectively, with 7 bases between them. CDR3 sequence reads: CASRLTDTQYF. CDR3 nucleotides: TGTGCCAGCAGATTAACCGATACGCAGTATTTT.

Ten or more counts support this clone. The V and J genes are TRBV30 and TRBJ2-7, with D perhaps being TRBD1 or TRBD2 (6 bases each). Between the trimmed V and J ends, which lost 5 bases and 2 bases, there was a span of 10 bases. Germline CDR1 reads GTSNPN; CDR2 reads SVGIG (reference sequence). The CDR3 length is 12 residues. The CDR3 DNA follows: TGTGCCTGGGGGGGCGGGACCTACGAGCAGTACTTC. This encodes CAWGGGTYEQYF. Combining the CDR3 with reference TRBV30 and TRBJ2-7 gives the whole variable domain SQTIHQWPATLVQPVGSPLSLECTVEGTSNPNLYWYRQAAGRGLQLLFYSVGIGQISSEVPQNLSASRPQDRQFILSSKKLLLSDSGFYLCAWGGGTYEQYFGPGTRLTVT.

This clone is medium-sized in the sample. This chain links TRBV24-1 with TRBJ2-2; no clear D gene. V was trimmed by 1 base and J by 4 bases, leaving 6 bases between them. Germline CDR1 is KGHDR and CDR2 is SFDVKD. This CDR3 has 14 residues. CDR3 loop: CATSDFRSTGELFF. CDR3 nucleotide sequence: TGTGCCACCAGTGATTTCCGCAGCACCGGGGAGCTGTTTTTT.

The chain has TRBV11-2 and TRBJ1-3; D gene ambiguous. This CDR3 has 18 amino acids. The V end lost 0 bases, the J end lost 0 bases, and 15 bases lay between the germline ends. Germline values: CDR1 SGHAT, CDR2 FQNNGV. The CDR3 nucleotides are TGTGCCAGCAGCTTAGATCAGCGTCAGTTTATCTCTGGAAACACCATATATTTT. Protein product: CASSLDQRQFISGNTIYF.

V usage is TRBV20-1 and J usage is TRBJ1-2; D gene ambiguous. V was shortened by 0 bases and J by 4 bases, with 15 bases between the two germline ends. In germline, CDR1 is DFQATT, CDR2 SNEGSKA (reference sequence). The length of the CDR3 is 15 residues. The CDR3 loop reads CSARDAAGGFYGYTF. Here the CDR3 DNA reads TGCAGTGCTAGAGATGCCGCGGGAGGCTTCTATGGCTACACCTTC.

This clone is medium-sized in the sample. The chain combines TRBV11-2 with TRBJ1-1; 7 bases are shared with TRBD1. This CDR3 is 13 amino acids long. The germline V gene encodes CDR1 SGHAT and CDR2 FQNNGV. The J segment lost 7 bases and the V segment lost 5 bases, leaving 7 bases of the junction unmatched. The CDR3 DNA sequence: TGTGCCAGCAGCACGGGGACAGTTAGTGAAGCTTTCTTT. Its translation: CASSTGTVSEAFF.

The sample holds many counts of this clone. The chain is built from TRBV5-6 and TRBJ2-7; 8 nucleotides match TRBD1. The germline gives CDR1 SGHDT, CDR2 YYEEEE. The CDR3 sequence is 12 residues long. The V and J ends lost 3 bases and 4 bases, in that order; junction bases with no gene match: 0. The CDR3 sequence: CASSWTGYEQYF. The CDR3 DNA reads as TGTGCCAGCAGCTGGACAGGGTACGAGCAGTACTTC. The full variable domain, completed using reference TRBV5-6 and TRBJ2-7, is DAGVTQSPTHLIKTRGQQVTLRCSPKSGHDTVSWYQQALGQGPQFIFQYYEEEERQRGNFPDRFSGHQFPNYSSELNVNALLLGDSALYLCASSWTGYEQYFGPGTRLTVT.

This clone occurred many times. This sequence joins TRBV5-1 and TRBJ2-6; unclear D gene. V shed 4 bases and J shed 0 bases, with 8 bases lying between them. The CDR3 spans 15 residues. Germline CDR1 SGHRS, CDR2 YFSETQ. The DNA for the CDR3 is TGCGCCAGCAGCCTCACCCTCTCTGGGGCCAACGTCCTGACTTTC. This gives the protein CASSLTLSGANVLTF. The full variable domain, rest sourced from reference TRBV5-1 and TRBJ2-6, is KAGVTQTPRYLIKTRGQQVTLSCSPISGHRSVSWYQQTPGQGLQFLFEYFSETQRNKGNFPGRFSGRQFSNSRSEMNVSTLELGDSALYLCASSLTLSGANVLTFGAGSRLTVL.

This clone was counted only a few times. The CDR3 spells CASSQALNHRYEQYF. Here the CDR3 DNA reads TGCGCCAGCAGCCAAGCGCTGAACCACAGGTACGAGCAGTACTTC. The genes are TRBV4-1 and TRBJ2-7; D might be TRBD1 (5 bases). This CDR3 comprises 15 residues. Germline V lookup: CDR1 MGHRA, CDR2 YSYEKL. The ends were cut back, 1 base at V and 4 bases at J, with 14 bases in the middle.

This clone showed up just a few times. The CDR3 region is CASSQATENIGYTF. For the CDR3, the DNA is TGTGCCAGCAGCCAGGCTACCGAGAATATAGGCTACACCTTC. The rearrangement joins TRBV7-2 to TRBJ1-2; no clear D gene. V was clipped by 5 bases and J by 8 bases, with 18 bases between them. Germline CDR1 SGHTA, CDR2 FQGNSA. The CDR3 totals 14 residues. Complete variable domain (other parts from reference TRBV7-2 and TRBJ1-2): GAGVSQSPSNKVTEKGKDVELRCDPISGHTALYWYRQSLGQGLEFLIYFQGNSAPDKSGLPSDRFSAERTGGSVSTLTIQRTQQEDSAVYLCASSQATENIGYTFGSGTRLTVV.

This clone was picked up many times. This chain links TRBV28 with TRBJ1-4; TRBD1 agrees at 11 bases. The ends lost 3 bases at V and 3 bases at J; junction bases unmatched: 0. Germline loops: CDR1 MDHEN, CDR2 SYDVKM. This CDR3 comprises 15 residues. CDR3 sequence: CASSLGQGANEKLFF. CDR3 sequence (DNA): TGTGCCAGCAGTTTGGGACAGGGGGCTAATGAAAAACTGTTTTTT.

This clone was seen a few times. V gene TRBV12-5 combines with J gene TRBJ1-5; D is uncertain. The germline V gene encodes CDR1 LGHNT and CDR2 FRNRAP. V was pared by 6 bases and J by 6 bases, with 24 bases between. This CDR3 spans 17 amino acids. The CDR3 reads CASGSHTFWGKSQPQHF. CDR3 DNA sequence: TGTGCTAGTGGCTCTCACACCTTCTGGGGAAAGAGTCAGCCCCAGCATTTT.

The V call is TRBV6-1, the J call TRBJ1-1; D is unclear. Germline CDR1 is MNHNS and CDR2 is SASEGT. The CDR3 totals 13 residues. Trimming took off 5 bases at V and 3 bases at J, with 10 bases between the two ends. The CDR3 is CASSKAVHTEAFF. In DNA form, the CDR3 reads TGTGCCAGCAGTAAGGCGGTGCACACTGAAGCTTTCTTT.